The rows below give T cell receptor beta chains drawn from one sample of a study of shared clonotypes between healthy human individuals. Only in-frame clones appear in the TCRdb table, and some are missing; sequencing was by immunoSEQ multiplex PCR. The repertoire holds roughly 2.4 million clones, nearly 97% seen once, with 0.1% to 0.15% in the top ten. The sample was naive CD4+ T cells sorted from blood. The receptors shown here come from a man aged 18 to 30 in good health. Both conserved end residues are part of each CDR3. D genes are given only for firm matches. Some rows have no size entry. The others give once, few or many, or a class for an expanded clone.

>TRBJ2-6|TRBD1|TRBV6-6|NA
CASSSATGNILTF
TGTGCCAGCAGTTCTGCGACAGGGAACATCCTGACTTTC
>TRBJ2-5|NA|TRBV11-1|NA
CASSLWGDSIETQYF
TGTGCCAGCAGCTTATGGGGGGACAGCATCGAGACCCAGTACTTC
>TRBJ1-2|NA|TRBV6-5|NA
CASKRDSSNYGYTF
TGTGCCAGCAAGAGGGATTCAAGTAACTATGGCTACACCTTC
>TRBJ2-3|TRBD2|TRBV6-5|NA
CASRRLAGGRNTQYF
TGTGCCAGCAGACGACTAGCGGGGGGGCGAAATACGCAGTATTTT
>TRBJ2-3|TRBD2|TRBV5-1|NA
CASSLEGRGAPPDTQYF
TGCGCCAGCAGCTTGGAGGGGCGGGGGGCTCCCCCAGATACGCAGTATTTT
>TRBJ2-7|TRBD1|TRBV5-6|NA
CASSPRTGAYEQYF
TGTGCCAGCAGCCCCCGGACAGGGGCCTACGAGCAGTACTTC
>TRBJ1-2|NA|TRBV21-1|NA
CASSNPCPGEGYTF
TGTGCCAGCAGCAACCCGTGCCCCGGGGAGGGCTACACCTTC
>TRBJ1-1|NA|TRBV6-6|NA
CASRAGGDNQAFF
TGTGCCAGCAGGGCCGGGGGGGATAATCAAGCTTTCTTT
>TRBJ1-5|NA|TRBV30|NA
CAWTSGVDQPQHF
TGTGCCTGGACGTCGGGCGTTGATCAGCCCCAGCATTTT
>TRBJ2-2|NA|TRBV21-1|NA
CASSKVIKGVVTGELFF
TGTGCCAGCAGCAAAGTCATCAAGGGGGTGGTCACCGGGGAGCTGTTTTTT
>TRBJ1-1|TRBD1|TRBV6-5|NA
CASIGTGQNTEAFF
TGTGCCAGCATAGGGACAGGGCAGAACACTGAAGCTTTCTTT
>TRBJ2-1|TRBD1|TRBV6-1|NA
CASSVDRGPYNEQFF
TGTGCCAGCAGTGTAGACAGGGGTCCATACAATGAGCAGTTCTTC
>TRBJ1-1|TRBD1|TRBV6-1|NA
CASSLGTGNTEAFF
TGTGCCAGCAGTCTCGGGACAGGGAACACTGAAGCTTTCTTT
>TRBJ1-5|NA|TRBV19|NA
CASSIFGQNNQPQHF
TGTGCCAGTAGTATATTTGGGCAGAACAATCAGCCCCAGCATTTT
>TRBJ2-1|TRBD2|TRBV29-1|once
CSVRDYSYNEQFF
TGCAGCGTTCGGGACTACTCCTACAATGAGCAGTTCTTC
>TRBJ1-5|NA|TRBV19|NA
CASSPRAEGHQPQHF
TGTGCCAGTAGTCCCAGGGCCGAGGGTCATCAGCCCCAGCATTTT
>TRBJ1-1|NA|TRBV19|NA
CASSHYLEGWTEAFF
TGTGCCAGTAGTCACTACCTGGAAGGGTGGACTGAAGCTTTCTTT
>TRBJ2-3|NA|TRBV6-5|NA
CASSYSDDRTQYF
TGTGCCAGCAGTTACTCGGACGACCGTACGCAGTATTTT
>TRBJ2-5|TRBD2|TRBV2|NA
CASCGGLWETQYF
TGTGCCTCCTGCGGGGGGCTCTGGGAGACCCAGTACTTC
>TRBJ1-2|NA|TRBV9|NA
CASSTTHEGWGYTF
TGTGCCAGCAGTACAACCCATGAAGGCTGGGGCTACACCTTC
>TRBJ1-3|NA|TRBV18|NA
CASSPDSISGNTIYF
TGTGCCAGCTCACCGGACAGTATCTCTGGAAACACCATATATTTT
>TRBJ2-5|TRBD2|TRBV6-6|NA
CASSYGLAGVQETQYF
TGTGCCAGCAGTTACGGTCTAGCGGGGGTTCAAGAGACCCAGTACTTC
>TRBJ2-6|NA|TRBV11-2|NA
CASSPQPSSGANVLTF
TGTGCCAGCAGCCCGCAGCCATCCTCTGGGGCCAACGTCCTGACTTTC
>TRBJ1-5|TRBD1|TRBV5-6|NA
CASSRYRDSYQPQHF
TGTGCCAGCAGCCGTTACCGGGACAGCTATCAGCCCCAGCATTTT
>TRBJ2-5|NA|TRBV9|NA
CASSVGSTVLETQYF
TGTGCCAGCAGCGTAGGAAGTACGGTCTTAGAGACCCAGTACTTC
>TRBJ1-2|TRBD1|TRBV28|NA
CASRKDRGGGYTF
TGTGCCAGCAGGAAAGACAGGGGAGGAGGCTACACCTTC
>TRBJ2-3|TRBD1|TRBV7-9|NA
CASSLRTGLTDTQYF
TGTGCCAGCAGCCTCCGGACAGGGTTAACAGATACGCAGTATTTT
>TRBJ1-3|NA|TRBV7-2|once
CASSPTGRPSSGNTIYF
TGTGCCAGCAGCCCGACCGGGCGTCCTAGCTCTGGAAACACCATATATTTT
>TRBJ2-7|NA|TRBV2|NA
CASIEGPPSYEQYF
TGTGCCAGCATCGAGGGACCCCCATCCTACGAGCAGTACTTC
>TRBJ2-7|NA|TRBV19|NA
CASSSQTPGSYEQYF
TGTGCCAGTAGTAGTCAAACCCCGGGCTCCTACGAGCAGTACTTC
>TRBJ2-5|TRBD2|TRBV7-2|once
CASSLAVAGVQETQYF
TGTGCCAGCAGCTTAGCGGTAGCGGGAGTTCAAGAGACCCAGTACTTC